These 6 T cell receptor beta chains came from one sample sequenced in a study of cytomegalovirus exposure and HLA in healthy donors. This PCR relied on a set of 60 Vbeta primers and 13 Jbeta primers. Libraries were prepared by immunoSEQ multiplex PCR; TCRdb keeps only in-frame clonotypes and omits some of them. The sample yields more than 65,000 clones, roughly 80% seen once. Sequenced input: PBMCs. The receptors were sampled from a woman aged 40 to 49 in good health and CMV-seropositive.

This clone occurred a few times. The V call is TRBV7-9, the J call TRBJ2-1, with 10 positions matching TRBD1. In germline, CDR1 is SEHNR, CDR2 FQNEAQ (reference sequence). The trim removed 5 bases at V and 6 bases at J, leaving 7 bases unmatched. The CDR3 spans 15 residues. This chain's CDR3 is CASSRQGAPGNEQFF. The CDR3 DNA reads as TGTGCCAGCAGCCGACAGGGGGCGCCGGGCAATGAGCAGTTCTTC.

J is TRBJ1-1 and V is TRBV5-1; 10 nucleotides agree with TRBD1. The junction had 6 bases not matched to a gene; V was cut back by 4 bases and J by 3 bases. Germline assignment: CDR1 SGHRS and CDR2 YFSETQ. The CDR3 is 15 residues long. The CDR3 loop is CASSGTGVRDTEAFF. The CDR3 DNA reads as TGCGCCAGCAGCGGGACAGGGGTACGGGACACTGAAGCTTTCTTT.

The gene calls are TRBV29-1 and TRBJ2-1; 12 bases are shared with TRBD2. CDR1 and CDR2 (germline): SQVTM, ANQGSEA. The trim removed 4 bases at V and 3 bases at J, leaving 1 base unmatched. The CDR3 runs 14 residues. The chain's CDR3 is CSVGTSGIYNEQFF. CDR3 bases: TGCAGCGTTGGGACTAGCGGGATCTACAATGAGCAGTTCTTC.

This clone was found a few times. The sample contains more than one DNA sequence encoding this CDR3. This sequence joins TRBV19 and TRBJ1-2, with no clear D. Germline V lookup: CDR1 LNHDA, CDR2 SQIVND (reference sequence). Between the trimmed V and J ends, which lost 3 bases and 5 bases, there was a span of 7 bases. This CDR3 has 12 amino acids. Written as DNA, the CDR3 is TGTGCCAGTAGTATCTCAGTTTATGGCTACACCTTC. This encodes CASSISVYGYTF.

V and J are TRBV6-6 and TRBJ1-2; unclear D gene. Trimming shortened V by 0 bases and J by 6 bases, and 11 bases separated the two germline ends. CDR1 and CDR2 from the germline V gene are MNHNY and SVGAGI (reference sequence). The CDR3 length is 14 residues. The CDR3 here is CASSYSRSADGYTF. DNA of the CDR3: TGTGCCAGCAGTTACTCGAGATCGGCGGATGGCTACACCTTC.

This clone was seen a few times. The chain carries TRBV4-1 and TRBJ1-4, with a tentative D call TRBD1 (6 bases). This CDR3 spans 12 amino acids. Germline V gene data show CDR1 as MGHRA and CDR2 as YSYEKL. With 1 base removed from V and 10 bases from J, the gap between germline ends came to 7 bases. For the CDR3, the DNA is TGCGCCAGCAGCCAAGTAGGGGGAAAACTGTTTTTT. Translated, it gives CASSQVGGKLFF.